This is a list of T cell receptor beta chains from one sample in a study of response to subunit inactivated influenza vaccine. TCRdb re-analysed the RT-PCR reads in MiXCR, keeping a single row per CDR3 protein. The data show some 550,000 distinct CDR3 sequences, under 30% seen once. The same data also went into a second study, on T cells expressing NK-cell markers.

This material consisted of CD4+ T cells sorted from PBMCs, taken about 12 days after vaccination. Receptor source: a man aged 45-60 years who received an inactivated influenza vaccine. Both conserved end residues are part of each CDR3. D genes are given only for firm matches. Clone size is stated in some rows and not others, as once, few, many or a class when expanded.

TRBJ1-2 | NA | NA | TRBV12-3/TRBV12-4 | TGTGCCAGCACCACTTGGGGCATTAACTATGGCTACACCTTC | CASTTWGINYGYTF
TRBJ1-1 | NA | NA | TRBV7-2 | TGTGCCAGCAGCCTATCGTTCGGGCGTATGAACACTGAAGCTTTCTTT | CASSLSFGRMNTEAFF
TRBJ1-2 | few | NA | TRBV18 | TGTGCCAGCTCTCCTACCAGAGCTAACTATGGCTACACTTTC | CASSPTRANYGYTF
TRBJ2-1 | NA | NA | TRBV4-3 | TGCGCCAGCAGCCAAGGTAGGACGCATGAGCAGTTCTTC | CASSQGRTHEQFF
TRBJ1-1 | few | NA | TRBV10-2 | TGCGCCAGCAGTGAGTCTGGGGGGGGAACTGAAGCTTTCTTT | CASSESGGGTEAFF
TRBJ2-2 | once | NA | TRBV7-6 | TGTGCCAGCAGCTTAGAGGGGAAAATGGGCACCGGGGAGCTGTTTTTT | CASSLEGKMGTGELFF
TRBJ2-1 | NA | TRBD2 | TRBV10-3 | TGTGCCATCAGCACCGCACAGGGACTAGCGGTGCACAATGAGCAGTTCTTC | CAISTAQGLAVHNEQFF
TRBJ2-3 | once | TRBD2 | TRBV10-3 | TGTGCCATCAGTGAGGGGACTAGTAAATCTAGCACAGATACGCAGTATTTT | CAISEGTSKSSTDTQYF
TRBJ2-3 | few | TRBD1 | TRBV12-3/TRBV12-4 | TGTGCCAGCAGGACAGGGGGCAATCGGGGAGATACGCAGTATTTT | CASRTGGNRGDTQYF
TRBJ1-3 | NA | NA | TRBV4-2 | TGTGCCAGCAGCCAAGTATACGACTCGCGGGGAGGCTCTGGAAACACCATATATTTT | CASSQVYDSRGGSGNTIYF
TRBJ2-5 | NA | TRBD1 | TRBV5-6 | TGTGCCAGCAGCTTGCGAGGGGGCTTTAGAGAGACCCAGTACTTC | CASSLRGGFRETQYF
TRBJ1-1 | few | NA | TRBV4-2 | TGTGCCAGCAGCCAAGGCTCCGGACTGAACACTGAAGCTTTCTTT | CASSQGSGLNTEAFF
TRBJ2-1 | few | TRBD2 | TRBV20-1 | TGCAGTGCTCCAGGACTAGCGGGGGGTAGGGGCAATGAGCAGTTCTTC | CSAPGLAGGRGNEQFF
TRBJ2-5 | NA | TRBD1 | TRBV29-1 | TGCAGCGTTGTTTTTGGGACAGGGTACCAAGAGACCCAGTACTTC | CSVVFGTGYQETQYF
TRBJ1-2 | few | NA | TRBV6-1 | TGTGCCAGCAGTGAAGCCCGGGACACCGGCTACACCTTC | CASSEARDTGYTF
TRBJ2-7 | NA | NA | TRBV19 | TGTGCCAGTAGTGCCGGGACGGGGAGGTCCTACGAGCAGTACTTC | CASSAGTGRSYEQYF
TRBJ2-3 | NA | NA | TRBV9 | TGTGCCAGCAGCGTAGTGGGCACTGGTGCGTCCACAGATACGCAGTATTTT | CASSVVGTGASTDTQYF
TRBJ2-1 | NA | TRBD1 | TRBV28 | TGTGCCAGCCACGACAGGGGAGTGGACAATGAGCAGTTCTTC | CASHDRGVDNEQFF
TRBJ1-2 | NA | NA | TRBV2 | TGTGCCAGCAGTGATCAAGAGGTGGGGGGCTACACCTTC | CASSDQEVGGYTF
TRBJ1-5 | many | NA | TRBV12-3/TRBV12-4 | TGTGCCAGCAGTTCGACAAGCAATCAGCCCCAGCATTTT | CASSSTSNQPQHF
TRBJ2-1 | few | NA | TRBV27 | TGTGCCAGCAGTTCGGCAGGGGATACCTACAATGAGCAGTTCTTC | CASSSAGDTYNEQFF
TRBJ2-4 | few | NA | TRBV5-1 | TGCGCCAGCAGCTTGGATGCAGGAACCAAAAACATTCAGTACTTC | CASSLDAGTKNIQYF
TRBJ1-1 | NA | NA | TRBV6-2/TRBV6-3 | TGTGCCAGCAGTTATGGGGTCCCAAACACTGAAGCTTTCTTT | CASSYGVPNTEAFF
TRBJ1-4 | many | NA | TRBV5-1 | TGCGCCAGCAGCCCAGGGTCCGCAACTAATGAAAAACTGTTTTTT | CASSPGSATNEKLFF
TRBJ1-2 | many | NA | TRBV19 | TGTGCCAGTAGACCTCCTGGACAGCCCTATGGCTACACCTTC | CASRPPGQPYGYTF
TRBJ2-3 | few | NA | TRBV7-2 | TGTGCCAGCAGCGAAGCCGGGACCATCACCCTGACGGATACGCAGTATTTT | CASSEAGTITLTDTQYF
TRBJ2-1 | many | TRBD2 | TRBV28 | TGTGCCAGCAGTTTTCGATCACGACTAGCGGGACACAATGAGCAGTTCTTC | CASSFRSRLAGHNEQFF
TRBJ2-1 | few | TRBD2 | TRBV6-2/TRBV6-3 | TGTGCCAGCAGTCCGTGGGAGGGTAGGTCCTACAATGAGCAGTTCTTC | CASSPWEGRSYNEQFF
TRBJ2-3 | few | NA | TRBV7-9 | TGTGCCAGCAGCTTAGTGGTTGCGGGGAACACAGATACGCAGTATTTT | CASSLVVAGNTDTQYF
TRBJ2-7 | NA | NA | TRBV7-2 | TGTGCCAGCAGCCTCCGCTCCCTCACTAGAGTCGAGCAGTACTTC | CASSLRSLTRVEQYF
TRBJ2-7 | NA | TRBD2 | TRBV5-1 | TGCGCCAGCAGCTCCGGACTAGCGGGAGGACTGCAAAGAATGTCCTACGAGCAGTACTTC | CASSSGLAGGLQRMSYEQYF
TRBJ2-5 | many | NA | TRBV12-3/TRBV12-4 | TGTGCCAGCAGTTTACGAATGGAGTACCAAGAGACCCAGTACTTC | CASSLRMEYQETQYF
TRBJ2-1 | NA | TRBD2 | TRBV29-1 | TGCAGCGCCCCGGGACTAGCGGGAGCCTCCTACAATGAGCAGTTCTTC | CSAPGLAGASYNEQFF
TRBJ1-2 | few | TRBD1 | TRBV5-1 | TGCGCCAGCAGCTATGCGACAGGGGATGGCTACACCTTC | CASSYATGDGYTF
TRBJ2-7 | many | TRBD2 | TRBV29-1 | TGCAGCGTCGAGGGACTAGCGCGCGAGCAGTACTTC | CSVEGLAREQYF
TRBJ1-2 | NA | NA | TRBV11-2 | TGTGCCAGCAGTCATGGACTAACCTATGGCTACACCTTC | CASSHGLTYGYTF
TRBJ1-1 | NA | TRBD1 | TRBV7-6 | TGTGCCAGCAGTCGCGACAGGGGGTGGGCTGAAGCTTTCTTT | CASSRDRGWAEAFF
TRBJ1-5 | NA | TRBD1 | TRBV5-1 | TGCGCCAGCAGCCCGGGACAGTCGGGCAATCAGCCCCAGCATTTT | CASSPGQSGNQPQHF